Following are 10 T cell receptor beta chains from one sample sequenced in a study of tumor-infiltrating lymphocytes in primary liver carcinoma. They got blood RNA out of unsorted whole blood and also pulled out germline DNA. A constant-region primer primed TCR beta cDNA synthesis from about 0.45 ug of total RNA. For TCR beta, libraries were produced by three nested multiplex PCR rounds using slightly modified ARM-PCR. PCR rounds one and two used TRBV1-TRBV30 forward primers with a C-beta reverse primer for 10 cycles each. TCRdb re-called the multiplex PCR reads through MiXCR, storing one row per CDR3 protein. This table has 150,000 to 200,000 distinct CDR3 sequences, over 50% appearing once. Material for sequencing was peripheral blood. The origin of the receptors is a man aged 40-49 years with primary liver carcinoma and hepatitis B virus infection.

This chain connects TRBV30 to TRBJ1-4; D gene ambiguous. The CDR3 spans 16 residues. Germline V lookup: CDR1 GTSNPN, CDR2 SVGIG (reference sequence). V dropped 7 bases and J dropped 3 bases, with 21 bases sitting between them. The CDR3 DNA reads TGTGCCTCCAAAGGGATTGGCGCGCTCGCTAATGAAAAACTGTTTTTT. Translated, it gives CASKGIGALANEKLFF.

The V gene is TRBV29-1, the J gene TRBJ1-3, with 7 bases lining up with TRBD1. Germline lookup yields CDR1 SQVTM and CDR2 ANQGSEA. The CDR3 covers 14 residues. The J segment lost 0 bases and the V segment lost 7 bases, leaving 6 bases of the junction unmatched. This CDR3 is CSGAGTDSGNTIYF. The DNA for the CDR3 is TGCAGCGGCGCCGGGACAGACTCTGGAAACACCATATATTTT.

Of note for this clonotype: With a much larger clone just one base away, this may be a read error. It is likely a read error, because the conserved phenylalanine at the end of the CDR3 is missing. The rearrangement links TRBV29-1 to TRBJ1-1; D not certain. V lost 3 bases, J lost 7 bases, and 6 bases lay in between. Germline CDR1 is SQVTM and CDR2 is ANQGSEA. This CDR3 has 10 amino acids. The chain's CDR3 is CSVEEGEAFL. As DNA, the CDR3 is TGCAGCGTTGAGGAGGGTGAAGCTTTCCTT.

This clonotype showed up just a few times. J is TRBJ1-1 and V is TRBV10-2; perhaps TRBD1 as D (5 bases). From germline, CDR1 is WSHSY and CDR2 SAAADI. The CDR3 extends over 14 amino acids. V was trimmed by 5 bases and J by 3 bases, leaving 13 bases between them. CDR3 sequence (DNA): TGCGCCAGCAGTCCCATGACAGCGGACACTGAAGCTTTCTTT. This encodes CASSPMTADTEAFF.

This clonotype was observed a single time. The V and J genes are TRBV11-2 and TRBJ2-7, with TRBD1 as a possible D gene (6 bases). Germline CDR1 reads SGHAT; CDR2 reads FQNNGV. There are 13 residues in the CDR3. V lost 2 bases, J lost 7 bases, and 12 bases lay in between. The CDR3 loop is CASSLKQGWEQYF. CDR3 nucleotides: TGTGCCAGCAGCTTAAAGCAGGGGTGGGAGCAGTACTTC.

This clonotype was counted ten times or more. J is TRBJ2-2 and V is TRBV11-2; TRBD2 is a possible D gene (6 bases). The CDR3 runs to 16 residues. V was shortened by 5 bases and J by 1 base, with 14 bases between the two germline ends. The germline gives CDR1 SGHAT, CDR2 FQNNGV. CDR3 bases: TGTGCCAGCAGCGCCCGACTAGTTTTGAACACCGGGGAGCTGTTTTTT. It is translated as CASSARLVLNTGELFF.

The chain uses TRBV11-2 and TRBJ1-2; 8 bases agree with TRBD1. Germline loops: CDR1 SGHAT, CDR2 FQNNGV. The CDR3 sequence is 15 residues long. CDR3 nucleotides: TGTATCAGCGGGGACTCAGGGGGCGATTCCTATGGCTACACCTTC. Translated, it gives CISGDSGGDSYGYTF.

This rearrangement joins TRBV29-1 to TRBJ1-1; perhaps TRBD1 as D (5 bases). The germline V and J ends were trimmed by 3 bases and 10 bases, with 12 bases remaining between them. Per germline, CDR1 SQVTM and CDR2 ANQGSEA. This CDR3 region has 11 residues. Here the CDR3 DNA reads TGCAGCGTTGACTGGGGGGAAGGAGCTTTCTTT. Translation gives CSVDWGEGAFF.

This clonotype was seen only a few times. CDR3 residues: CASSPPSNPYEQYF. Here the CDR3 DNA reads TGTGCCAGCAGCCCGCCGTCTAACCCCTACGAGCAGTACTTC. The genes are TRBV5-4 and TRBJ2-7; D not certain. V lost 4 bases to trimming and J lost 2 bases, with 13 bases between them. CDR3 length equals 14 residues. Germline V gene lookup returns CDR1 SGHNT and CDR2 YYREEE (reference sequence).

The J gene is TRBJ1-1, the V gene TRBV11-2, with TRBD1 matching 8 bases. The CDR3 is 15 amino acids. Germline assignment: CDR1 SGHAT and CDR2 FQNNGV. This CDR3 reads CVTSQGQGMYTEAFF. The CDR3 DNA reads as TGTGTCACCAGCCAAGGACAGGGTATGTACACTGAAGCTTTCTTT.